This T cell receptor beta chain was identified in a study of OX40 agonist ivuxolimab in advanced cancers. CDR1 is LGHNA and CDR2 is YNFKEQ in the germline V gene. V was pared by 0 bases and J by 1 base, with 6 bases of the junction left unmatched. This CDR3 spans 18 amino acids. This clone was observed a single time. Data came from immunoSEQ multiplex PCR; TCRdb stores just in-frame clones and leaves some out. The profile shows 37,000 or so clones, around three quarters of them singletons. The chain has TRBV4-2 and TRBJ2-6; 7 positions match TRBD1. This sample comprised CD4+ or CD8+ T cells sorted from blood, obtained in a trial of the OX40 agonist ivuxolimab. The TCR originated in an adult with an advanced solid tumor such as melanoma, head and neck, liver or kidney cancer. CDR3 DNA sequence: TGTGCCAGCAGCCAAGAAGGGACAGTTCCTTCTGGGGCCAACGTCCTGACTTTC. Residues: CASSQEGTVPSGANVLTF.